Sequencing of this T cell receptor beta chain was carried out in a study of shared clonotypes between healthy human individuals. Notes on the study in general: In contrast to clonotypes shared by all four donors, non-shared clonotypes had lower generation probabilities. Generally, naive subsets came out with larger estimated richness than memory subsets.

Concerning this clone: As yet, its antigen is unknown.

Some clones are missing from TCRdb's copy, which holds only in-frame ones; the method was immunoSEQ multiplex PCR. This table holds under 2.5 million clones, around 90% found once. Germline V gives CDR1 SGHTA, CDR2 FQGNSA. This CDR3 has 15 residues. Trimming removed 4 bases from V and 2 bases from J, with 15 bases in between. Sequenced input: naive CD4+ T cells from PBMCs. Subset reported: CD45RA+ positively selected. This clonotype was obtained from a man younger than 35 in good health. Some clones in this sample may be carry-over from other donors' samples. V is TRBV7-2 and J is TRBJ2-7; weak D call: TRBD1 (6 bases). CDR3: CASSSVQGSAYEQYF. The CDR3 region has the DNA TGTGCCAGCAGCTCGGTCCAGGGGTCGGCCTACGAGCAGTACTTC. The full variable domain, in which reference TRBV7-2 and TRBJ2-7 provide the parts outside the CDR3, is GAGVSQSPSNKVTEKGKDVELRCDPISGHTALYWYRQSLGQGLEFLIYFQGNSAPDKSGLPSDRFSAERTGGSVSTLTIQRTQQEDSAVYLCASSSVQGSAYEQYFGPGTRLTVT.